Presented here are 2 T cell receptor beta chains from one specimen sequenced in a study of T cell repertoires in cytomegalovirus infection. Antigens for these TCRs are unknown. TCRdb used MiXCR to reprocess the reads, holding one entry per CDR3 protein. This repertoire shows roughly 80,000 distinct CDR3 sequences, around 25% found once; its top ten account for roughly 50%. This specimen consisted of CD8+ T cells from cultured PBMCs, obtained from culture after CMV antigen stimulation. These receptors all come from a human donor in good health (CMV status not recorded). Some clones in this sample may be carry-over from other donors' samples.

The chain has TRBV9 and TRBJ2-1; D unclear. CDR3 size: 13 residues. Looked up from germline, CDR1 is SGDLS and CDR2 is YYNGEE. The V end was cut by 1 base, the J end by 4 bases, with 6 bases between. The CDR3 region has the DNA TGTGCCAGCAGCGTACCCCCTTACAATGAGCAGTTCTTC. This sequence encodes CASSVPPYNEQFF.

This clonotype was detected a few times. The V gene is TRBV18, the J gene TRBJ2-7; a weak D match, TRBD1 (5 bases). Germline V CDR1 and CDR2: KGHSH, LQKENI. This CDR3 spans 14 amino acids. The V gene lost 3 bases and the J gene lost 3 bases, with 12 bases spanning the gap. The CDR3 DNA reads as TGTGCCAGCTCACCGGCGCAGGGCAACTACGAGCAGTACTTC. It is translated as CASSPAQGNYEQYF.